Listed here are 20 T cell receptor beta chains from one sample, sequenced in a study of vaccination and CD4 T cells after COVID-19. With the Oncomine TCR Beta short-read assay, DNA from cultured CD4+ T cells was sequenced. MiXCR, run by TCRdb on the PCR reads, gives a single entry per CDR3 protein. This table holds about 12,000 distinct CDR3 sequences, about 48% found once. Treatment specified: approximately nine-day PBMC culture with coronavirus spike peptide pools or control peptides (ViraFEST assay). Their target antigens are unknown. This material consisted of cultured CD4+ T cells from blood, taken after SARS-CoV-2 vaccination. These receptors all stem from a human donor with COVID-19.

The V call is TRBV7-2, the J call TRBJ2-3, with TRBD1 matching 7 bases. Germline V gene data show CDR1 as SGHTA and CDR2 as FQGNSA. This CDR3 has 17 residues. With 2 bases clipped from V and 4 bases from J, the junction kept 12 bases outside the gene matches. This chain's CDR3 is CASSLFRAGTVSDTQYF. CDR3 DNA sequence: TGTGCCAGCAGCTTATTTAGAGCCGGGACAGTATCAGATACGCAGTATTTT.

The chain uses TRBV6-1 and TRBJ2-3, with 9 bases aligning to TRBD2. This CDR3 is built from 17 residues. V dropped 2 bases and J dropped 2; count of bases not matched to a gene: 8. Germline CDR1 is MNHNS and CDR2 is SASEGT. The CDR3 DNA is TGTGCCAGCAGTGAATATCCTAGCGGGACAATCACAGATACGCAGTATTTT. Its translation: CASSEYPSGTITDTQYF.

The chain combines TRBV7-2 with TRBJ2-4; 8 bases line up with TRBD2. V dropped 7 bases and J dropped 1; count of bases not matched to a gene: 18. This CDR3 region has 19 residues. The V gene's germline CDR1 is SGHTA and CDR2 FQGNSA. The CDR3 bases are TGTGCCAGCAAGCCGTTCGGCGGGGGGACCGAGTCGGCCAAAAACATTCAGTACTTC. Residues: CASKPFGGGTESAKNIQYF.

V is TRBV9 and J is TRBJ2-1; tentative D call: TRBD2 (6 bases). The CDR3 sequence is 14 residues long. The germline V gene has CDR1 SGDLS and CDR2 YYNGEE. V lost 6 bases and J 4 bases, leaving 14 bases between the germline ends. DNA for the CDR3: TGTGCCAGCAACCGACTGGCGGGATACAATGAGCAGTTCTTC. Translation gives CASNRLAGYNEQFF. Based on the CDR3 plus reference TRBV9 and TRBJ2-1, the full variable domain is DSGVTQTPKHLITATGQRVTLRCSPRSGDLSVYWYQQSLDQGLQFLIQYYNGEERAKGNILERFSAQQFPDLHSELNLSSLELGDSALYFCASNRLAGYNEQFFGPGTRLTVL.

This rearrangement joins TRBV20-1 to TRBJ2-1; 8 nucleotides match TRBD2. This CDR3 has 13 residues. Germline V gene lookup returns CDR1 DFQATT and CDR2 SNEGSKA (reference sequence). V gave up 2 bases and J gave up 9 bases; unmatched junction bases: 6. This CDR3 reads CSARSGGAVEQFF. In DNA form, the CDR3 reads TGCAGTGCTAGATCCGGGGGGGCGGTTGAGCAGTTCTTC.

The CDR3 spells CASSYSTGTYEQYF. CDR3 DNA: TGTGCCAGCAGTTACTCAACGGGGACCTACGAGCAGTACTTC. The J gene is TRBJ2-7, the V gene TRBV6-5; D perhaps matches TRBD2 (5 bases). This CDR3 contains 14 residues. Trimming pared 0 bases from V and 2 bases from J, leaving 8 bases between. Germline values: CDR1 MNHEY, CDR2 SVGAGI.

The chain is built from TRBV2 and TRBJ2-3; 7 bases agree with TRBD1. This CDR3 region has 14 residues. The V gene's germline CDR1 is SNHLY and CDR2 FYNNEI. The V and J ends lost 10 bases and 3 bases, in that order; junction bases with no gene match: 10. Here the CDR3 DNA reads TGTGCCACCCGACAGGGATGGGGAACAGATACGCAGTATTTT. This sequence encodes CATRQGWGTDTQYF.

The V and J genes are TRBV5-1 and TRBJ2-7, with 8 bases fitting TRBD2. After removal of 1 base from V and 2 bases from J, the junction contained 11 bases not matched to a gene. The CDR3 is 17 amino acids. Germline V lookup: CDR1 SGHRS, CDR2 YFSETQ. In DNA, the CDR3 is TGCGCCAGCAGCTTGACTTCGGGGGGGCCAGCACCCTACGAGCAGTACTTC. The encoded protein is CASSLTSGGPAPYEQYF.

This chain links TRBV30 with TRBJ2-3; tentative D call: TRBD2 (5 bases). The CDR3 contains 12 residues. Trimming left V 2 bases short and J 6 bases short, with 9 bases between. CDR1 is GTSNPN and CDR2 is SVGIG in the germline V gene (reference sequence). The CDR3 DNA reads TGTGCCTGGAGTAAAGGGAGTGATACGCAGTATTTT. This sequence encodes CAWSKGSDTQYF.

CDR3 sequence reads: CASSSATGPSWGYTF. For the CDR3, the DNA is TGTGCCAGCAGTTCCGCGACAGGGCCCAGCTGGGGCTACACCTTC. The chain joins TRBV6-5 to TRBJ1-2, with 7 bases aligning to TRBD1. The CDR3 consists of 15 residues. From germline, CDR1 is MNHEY and CDR2 SVGAGI. The junction had 13 bases not matched to a gene; V was cut back by 4 bases and J by 8 bases.

The chain carries TRBV6-5 and TRBJ1-6, with TRBD1 identical over 10 bases. The CDR3 length is 16 residues. J lost 10 bases, V lost 0 bases, and 6 bases had no gene match. Germline values: CDR1 MNHEY, CDR2 SVGAGI. CDR3 sequence (DNA): TGTGCCAGCAGTTACTCCACCGGGACAGGGGTCTCACCCCTCCACTTT. It translates to CASSYSTGTGVSPLHF.

This clonotype has only a few counts. The rearrangement uses TRBV5-4 and TRBJ2-5; D gene uncertain. CDR1 SGHNT and CDR2 YYREEE come from the germline V gene (reference sequence). The V and J ends lost 2 bases and 2 bases respectively, with 7 bases between them. The CDR3 contains 13 residues. CDR3 DNA sequence: TGTGCCAGCAGCTTTCGGCGTCAAGAGACCCAGTACTTC. Its protein is CASSFRRQETQYF. Full variable domain (missing parts from reference TRBV5-4 and TRBJ2-5): ETGVTQSPTHLIKTRGQQVTLRCSSQSGHNTVSWYQQALGQGPQFIFQYYREEENGRGNFPPRFSGLQFPNYSSELNVNALELDDSALYLCASSFRRQETQYFGPGTRLLVL.

This clonotype has only a few counts. The V gene is TRBV11-3, the J gene TRBJ1-1; D not resolved. Trimming took off 0 bases at V and 0 bases at J, with 8 bases between the two ends. From germline, CDR1 is SGHNT and CDR2 YENEEA. The CDR3 length is 15 residues. The CDR3 DNA sequence: TGTGCCAGCAGCTTAGAAGCCAGAATGAACACTGAAGCTTTCTTT. Encoded protein: CASSLEARMNTEAFF.

The J gene is TRBJ2-7, the V gene TRBV2, with a possible D match to TRBD1 (6 bases). The CDR3 contains 16 residues. Deletions cut 4 bases from V and 3 bases from J, with 19 bases between. CDR1 and CDR2 (germline): SNHLY, FYNNEI. CDR3 loop: CASSVKRGSTFYEQYF. Here the CDR3 DNA reads TGTGCCAGCAGTGTTAAGAGGGGGAGCACCTTCTACGAGCAGTACTTC.

The chain is built from TRBV20-1 and TRBJ1-5, with 9 bases aligning to TRBD1. The CDR3 length is 19 residues. The ends lost 3 bases at V and 4 bases at J; junction bases unmatched: 19. Germline CDR1 and CDR2: DFQATT and SNEGSKA (reference sequence). CDR3 amino acids: CSASAGGQGTSLLNQPQHF. The DNA of the CDR3 is TGCAGTGCTAGTGCGGGGGGACAGGGTACCTCACTCCTGAATCAGCCCCAGCATTTT.

The gene calls are TRBV2 and TRBJ2-5, with 10 positions matching TRBD1. This CDR3 has 15 amino acids. V was pared by 11 bases and J by 0 bases, with 9 bases of the junction left unmatched. The germline V gene has CDR1 SNHLY and CDR2 FYNNEI. This CDR3 is CAGAQDRGDQETQYF. CDR3 coding DNA: TGTGCCGGCGCACAGGACAGGGGGGACCAAGAGACCCAGTACTTC.

CDR3 amino acids: CASSLERNTEAFF. DNA for the CDR3: TGTGCCAGCAGCCTCGAGAGGAACACTGAAGCTTTCTTT. The V and J genes are TRBV4-2 and TRBJ1-1; D is unresolved. The CDR3 runs to 13 residues. Germline V CDR1 and CDR2: LGHNA, YNFKEQ. Deletions cut 4 bases from V and 1 base from J, with 7 bases between.

V is TRBV7-2 and J is TRBJ2-1; the D is unclear. Trimming left V 0 bases short and J 6 bases short, with 9 bases between. Germline loops: CDR1 SGHTA, CDR2 FQGNSA. This CDR3 contains 14 residues. The CDR3 region is CASSLALRVNEQFF. The CDR3 region has the DNA TGTGCCAGCAGCTTAGCGCTGAGAGTCAATGAGCAGTTCTTC. The full variable domain, with the rest looked up from reference TRBV7-2 and TRBJ2-1, is GAGVSQSPSNKVTEKGKDVELRCDPISGHTALYWYRQSLGQGLEFLIYFQGNSAPDKSGLPSDRFSAERTGGSVSTLTIQRTQQEDSAVYLCASSLALRVNEQFFGPGTRLTVL.

This clonotype was observed once. This chain joins TRBV12-3 or TRBV12-4 and TRBJ2-5; 8 nucleotides match TRBD2. This CDR3 region has 12 residues. V shed 6 bases, J shed 3 bases, and the junction held 0 bases outside the gene matches. CDR3 sequence reads: CASRLAEETQYF. The CDR3 coding sequence is TGTGCCAGCAGACTAGCGGAAGAGACCCAGTACTTC.

V is TRBV30 and J is TRBJ1-3; D is undetermined. Germline lookup yields CDR1 GTSNPN and CDR2 SVGIG (reference sequence). With 0 bases removed from V and 5 bases from J, the gap between germline ends came to 8 bases. This CDR3 contains 13 residues. In nucleotides, the CDR3 is TGTGCCTGGAGTGTGCCGGGGAGAAACACCATATATTTT. Residues: CAWSVPGRNTIYF.